The 30 T cell receptor beta chains below all came from one sample that was sequenced in a study of technical replicates of blood from several donors. Data came from immunoSEQ multiplex PCR; TCRdb stores just in-frame clones and leaves some out. The repertoire includes about 100,000 clones, under 97% of them detected once, and about 0.21% sits in the top ten. The sample comprised T cells isolated from PBMCs. The receptors come from a human donor in good health.

This sequence joins TRBV6-1 and TRBJ1-3, with D hard to call. The germline V and J ends were trimmed by 1 base and 0 bases, with 7 bases remaining between them. The CDR3 totals 15 residues. The germline V gene encodes CDR1 MNHNS and CDR2 SASEGT. The CDR3 DNA follows: TGTGCCAGCAGTGAAGGTCTCTTCTCTGGAAACACCATATATTTT. Amino acid sequence: CASSEGLFSGNTIYF.

The gene calls are TRBV5-4 and TRBJ2-2; 7 bases line up with TRBD1. Germline V gene lookup returns CDR1 SGHNT and CDR2 YYREEE (reference sequence). The ends lost 2 bases at V and 2 bases at J; junction bases unmatched: 6. The CDR3 is 16 amino acids. CDR3 sequence reads: CASSLGGASNTGELFF. As DNA, the CDR3 is TGTGCCAGCAGCTTAGGGGGCGCGTCAAACACCGGGGAGCTGTTTTTT.

J is TRBJ2-2 and V is TRBV19, with D tentatively TRBD1 (6 bases). The CDR3 spans 17 residues. Germline loops: CDR1 LNHDA, CDR2 SQIVND (reference sequence). The germline V and J ends were trimmed by 4 bases and 3 bases, with 18 bases remaining between them. The DNA for the CDR3 is TGTGCCAGTAGTAATGGCCGACAGGATCATTACACCGGGGAGCTGTTTTTT. It encodes CASSNGRQDHYTGELFF.

This rearrangement joins TRBV5-1 to TRBJ2-1; D is uncertain. This CDR3 comprises 16 residues. Germline V lookup: CDR1 SGHRS, CDR2 YFSETQ. Trimming pared 0 bases from V and 6 bases from J, leaving 16 bases between. The CDR3 nucleotides read TGCGCCAGCAGCTTGGCCGCCGGGTCGGTTGCCAATGAGCAGTTCTTC. This codes for CASSLAAGSVANEQFF.

The chain links TRBV19 to TRBJ2-7; D call uncertain. The CDR3 spans 15 residues. Germline V gene sequence: CDR1 LNHDA, CDR2 SQIVND (reference sequence). V lost 2 bases, J lost 0 bases, and 11 bases lay in between. CDR3 protein: CASSISAVSSYEQYF. In nucleotides, the CDR3 is TGTGCCAGTAGTATATCGGCGGTCTCCTCCTACGAGCAGTACTTC.

The gene calls are TRBV7-9 and TRBJ2-4; 8 positions match TRBD1. V trimming: 5 bases; J trimming: 8 bases; junction bases outside the gene matches: 17. The CDR3 spans 17 residues. Germline V lookup: CDR1 SEHNR, CDR2 FQNEAQ (reference sequence). The CDR3 sequence: CASSVGLRGRGLDIQYF. CDR3 bases: TGTGCCAGCAGCGTAGGATTACGTGGCAGGGGGCTAGACATTCAGTACTTC.

The V call is TRBV28, the J call TRBJ2-5; maybe TRBD1 (6 bases). The CDR3 is made up of 14 amino acids. Germline CDR1 MDHEN, CDR2 SYDVKM. With 6 bases removed from V and 2 bases from J, the gap between germline ends came to 13 bases. The CDR3 DNA follows: TGTGCCAGCAGACAGGGAACAAGACAAGAGACCCAGTACTTC. The encoded protein is CASRQGTRQETQYF.

This chain connects TRBV5-1 to TRBJ2-3; 9 bases are shared with TRBD2. The CDR3 has 18 amino acids. Per the germline V gene, CDR1 is SGHRS and CDR2 is YFSETQ. The V and J ends lost 0 bases and 2 bases, in that order; junction bases with no gene match: 10. The chain's CDR3 is CASSLEGWRGGLTDTQYF. In DNA, the CDR3 is TGCGCCAGCAGCTTGGAAGGTTGGCGGGGGGGCCTCACAGATACGCAGTATTTT.

V gene TRBV2 combines with J gene TRBJ2-7, with TRBD2 matching 14 bases. CDR1 SNHLY and CDR2 FYNNEI come from the germline V gene. Losses at the gene ends were 10 bases for V and 1 base for J; bases not matched to a gene: 9. The CDR3 covers 16 residues. The CDR3 sequence: CANPGTSGSGSYEQYF. The CDR3 coding sequence is TGTGCCAACCCGGGGACTAGCGGGAGTGGTTCCTACGAGCAGTACTTC.

This chain connects TRBV5-1 to TRBJ1-1; D ambiguous. This CDR3 comprises 14 residues. Trimming left V 1 base short and J 4 bases short, with 11 bases between. The V gene's germline CDR1 is SGHRS and CDR2 YFSETQ. This CDR3 reads CASSLMGAPTEAFF. The CDR3, as DNA: TGCGCCAGCAGCTTGATGGGCGCACCCACTGAAGCTTTCTTT.

This chain links TRBV4-1 with TRBJ2-1, with 8 bases lining up with TRBD1. V shed 3 bases, J shed 1 base, and the junction held 8 bases outside the gene matches. The CDR3 totals 17 residues. Germline CDR1 and CDR2: MGHRA and YSYEKL. The CDR3 sequence is CASSHRTGRASYNEQFF. CDR3 nucleotides: TGCGCCAGCAGCCACAGGACAGGGCGAGCGTCCTACAATGAGCAGTTCTTC.

The rearrangement uses TRBV28 and TRBJ2-7; D is undetermined. Looked up from germline, CDR1 is MDHEN and CDR2 is SYDVKM. With 3 bases removed from V and 4 bases from J, the gap between germline ends came to 13 bases. The CDR3 extends over 14 amino acids. CDR3 in amino acids: CASSFQVWAYEQYF. As DNA, the CDR3 is TGTGCCAGCAGTTTTCAGGTGTGGGCATACGAGCAGTACTTC.

The chain uses TRBV6-1 and TRBJ1-1; D possibly corresponds to TRBD1 (6 bases). Germline values: CDR1 MNHNS, CDR2 SASEGT. The CDR3 has 15 residues. The V gene lost 7 bases and the J gene lost 4 bases, with 19 bases spanning the gap. Here the CDR3 DNA reads TGTGCCAGCACTTCTCAGGGGCGCTTCGGCACTGAAGCTTTCTTT. This encodes CASTSQGRFGTEAFF.

The rearrangement joins TRBV18 to TRBJ1-1, with 11 bases aligning to TRBD1. This CDR3 has 17 residues. Germline CDR1 is KGHSH and CDR2 is LQKENI. Germline trimming cut 3 bases from V and 6 bases from J; bases unmatched to any gene: 12. CDR3 in amino acids: CASSPSPLGTGGPEAFF. The CDR3 DNA follows: TGTGCCAGCTCACCCTCTCCCCTCGGGACAGGGGGACCTGAAGCTTTCTTT.

The chain has TRBV6-5 and TRBJ2-5; TRBD2 aligns across 12 bases. Germline CDR1 and CDR2: MNHEY and SVGAGI. The CDR3 totals 15 residues. With V trimmed by 6 bases and J by 5 bases, 7 bases remained unmatched. CDR3 coding DNA: TGTGCCAGCAGGGGGCTAGCGGGAGGGCCTGAGACCCAGTACTTC. It encodes CASRGLAGGPETQYF.

The gene calls are TRBV7-2 and TRBJ2-3; 12 bases are shared with TRBD2. This CDR3 spans 16 amino acids. Trimming cost V 5 bases and J 5 bases; bases outside gene matches: 8. Germline V gene data show CDR1 as SGHTA and CDR2 as FQGNSA. This CDR3 is CASSLRTSGVVDTQYF. The CDR3 coding sequence is TGTGCCAGCAGCCTACGGACTAGCGGGGTTGTAGATACGCAGTATTTT.

The rearrangement uses TRBV5-1 and TRBJ1-2; the match to TRBD1 covers 9 bases. Germline V gives CDR1 SGHRS, CDR2 YFSETQ. V was pared by 2 bases and J by 4 bases, with 3 bases of the junction left unmatched. This CDR3 contains 14 residues. The CDR3 loop reads CASSLQGASYGYTF. The CDR3, as DNA: TGCGCCAGCAGCTTACAGGGGGCAAGCTATGGCTACACCTTC.

The CDR3 DNA reads TGTGCCAGCAGCGTAGCTGAGCGGGACGTGACCAATGAGCAGTTCTTC. This gives the protein CASSVAERDVTNEQFF. This sequence joins TRBV9 and TRBJ2-1; TRBD2 aligns across 7 bases. CDR1 and CDR2 (germline): SGDLS, YYNGEE. There are 16 residues in the CDR3. J gave up 6 bases and V 0 bases, and 9 bases lay outside the gene matches.

The chain is built from TRBV18 and TRBJ2-7; tentative D call: TRBD2 (5 bases). The V end was cut by 0 bases, the J end by 4 bases, with 22 bases between. The CDR3 covers 18 residues. Germline-derived CDR1 and CDR2 are KGHSH and LQKENI. CDR3 residues: CASSPPISLSEVLYEQYF. Here the CDR3 DNA reads TGTGCCAGCTCACCACCCATCAGCCTCTCGGAGGTCTTGTACGAGCAGTACTTC.

V and J are TRBV28 and TRBJ2-7; 9 bases agree with TRBD2. In germline, CDR1 is MDHEN, CDR2 SYDVKM. CDR3 size: 14 residues. After removal of 6 bases from V and 3 bases from J, the junction contained 6 bases not matched to a gene. CDR3 sequence: CASSPSGEFYEQYF. As DNA, the CDR3 is TGTGCCAGCAGCCCTAGCGGGGAATTCTACGAGCAGTACTTC. The full variable domain, with the rest looked up from reference TRBV28 and TRBJ2-7, is DVKVTQSSRYLVKRTGEKVFLECVQDMDHENMFWYRQDPGLGLRLIYFSYDVKMKEKGDIPEGYSVSREKKERFSLILESASTNQTSMYLCASSPSGEFYEQYFGPGTRLTVT.

The chain combines TRBV19 with TRBJ1-4, with 8 bases fitting TRBD1. V trimming: 8 bases; J trimming: 5 bases; junction bases outside the gene matches: 1. CDR1 LNHDA and CDR2 SQIVND come from the germline V gene (reference sequence). CDR3 length: 12 residues. The CDR3 loop is CASRQGNEKLFF. The DNA for the CDR3 is TGTGCCAGTCGACAGGGGAATGAAAAACTGTTTTTT.

The chain is built from TRBV21-1 and TRBJ2-7; no check of the table's D call, TRBD1, against the DNA was made. TRBV21-1 is designated a pseudogene. The CDR3 extends over 20 amino acids. DNA of the CDR3: TGTGCCAGCAGCAAAAAAGGGACCGAGGGGGCGTCTTCATTCGCCTACGAGCAGTACTTC. Protein sequence: CASSKKGTEGASSFAYEQYF.

The chain joins TRBV2 to TRBJ1-2; 10 bases agree with TRBD1. CDR3 length: 16 residues. Germline V lookup: CDR1 SNHLY, CDR2 FYNNEI. V was pared by 7 bases and J by 2 bases, with 10 bases of the junction left unmatched. Here the CDR3 DNA reads TGTGCCAGCAACCCCGGACAGGGGGTTGAGAACTATGGCTACACCTTC. It translates to CASNPGQGVENYGYTF.

This chain joins TRBV30 and TRBJ1-4; 7 bases align to TRBD1. Germline V CDR1 and CDR2: GTSNPN, SVGIG (reference sequence). This CDR3 has 15 amino acids. Trimming at V came to 5 bases and at J to 0 bases, leaving 6 bases not matched to a gene. The CDR3 is CAWGPGQTTNEKLFF. The CDR3 bases are TGTGCCTGGGGTCCGGGACAGACAACTAATGAAAAACTGTTTTTT.

The chain carries TRBV28 and TRBJ1-2; D might be TRBD1 (6 bases). V was shortened by 10 bases and J by 4 bases, with 25 bases between the two germline ends. CDR3 length: 16 amino acids. Germline CDR1 MDHEN, CDR2 SYDVKM. The CDR3 sequence: CATQLGGGAILYGYTF. The CDR3 DNA is TGTGCCACACAACTCGGGGGGGGCGCGATACTCTATGGCTACACCTTC.

The chain combines TRBV7-9 with TRBJ2-2; D remains unclear. Trimming took 5 bases from V and 8 from J, leaving 9 bases between them. The CDR3 contains 12 residues. CDR1 and CDR2 from the germline V gene are SEHNR and FQNEAQ (reference sequence). The CDR3 spells CASSPTSGELFF. Here the CDR3 DNA reads TGTGCCAGCAGCCCCACATCTGGGGAGCTGTTTTTT.

The chain employs TRBV18 and TRBJ1-5, with 7 positions matching TRBD1. This CDR3 has 16 amino acids. Germline loops: CDR1 KGHSH, CDR2 LQKENI. V shed 5 bases and J 6 bases; nucleotides not matched to a gene: 13. CDR3 nucleotides: TGTGCCAGCTCAGAGATTAGGACAGGAGCGGGTCAGCCCCAGCATTTT. Its translation is CASSEIRTGAGQPQHF.

The V gene is TRBV29-1, the J gene TRBJ2-3; D call uncertain. The CDR3 extends over 13 amino acids. Germline-derived CDR1 and CDR2 are SQVTM and ANQGSEA. V lost 4 bases and J 3 bases, leaving 11 bases between the germline ends. CDR3 nucleotides: TGCAGCGTTGGATCCAGGCTTACAGATACGCAGTATTTT. This translates into CSVGSRLTDTQYF.

The rearrangement uses TRBV4-1 and TRBJ1-2; 8 nucleotides agree with TRBD1. This CDR3 region has 15 residues. The V segment lost 4 bases and the J segment 4 bases; nucleotides outside the gene matches: 8. The germline gives CDR1 MGHRA, CDR2 YSYEKL. For the CDR3, the DNA is TGCGCCAGCAGCCTTGGGACAGGTTCCTTCTATGGCTACACCTTC. This sequence encodes CASSLGTGSFYGYTF.

The V gene is TRBV27, the J gene TRBJ2-3, with 9 bases aligning to TRBD2. The CDR3 runs to 19 residues. Looked up from germline, CDR1 is MNHEY and CDR2 is SMNVEV (reference sequence). J gave up 2 bases and V 2 bases, and 14 bases lay outside the gene matches. CDR3 nucleotides: TGTGCCAGCAGTTTAATCCCGGACTGGTCTAGCGGGACCACAGATACGCAGTATTTT. It specifies CASSLIPDWSSGTTDTQYF.